The clone carrying this T cell receptor (beta chain) was seen more than once but under ten times. Its target is unknown. In germline, CDR1 is SGHTA, CDR2 FQGNSA. This CDR3 region has 14 residues. After removal of 8 bases from V and 3 bases from J, the junction contained 7 bases not matched to a gene. This record comes from a study of human T cells and chemical hapten exposure. In the study overall: Weekly administration of diphenylcyclopropenone to the scalp of patients continued throughout the roughly 23-week study. Study outcomes and limitations: Expanded TCR counts at PT1 went up together with patch test score, a positive correlation.

One entry per CDR3 protein results from TCRdb running MiXCR on the RACE reads. Counted here are over 300,000 distinct CDR3 sequences, more than 4.5% occurring once; the ten biggest clones make up 2% to 3%. Time point: pre-sensitization, week 0. Specified treatment: therapeutic diphenylcyclopropenone sensitization with weekly scalp DPC. Ahead of each patch test application, blood was drawn. This sequence joins TRBV7-2 and TRBJ2-7; 10 positions match TRBD1. The receptor was isolated from a woman in her forties or fifties with alopecia areata. Some clones in this sample may be carry-over from other donors' samples. Source: whole blood, taken in connection with sensitization to the hapten diphenylcyclopropenone (DPC). CDR3 sequence reads: CASRPGTGVYEQYF. In DNA form, the CDR3 reads TGTGCCAGCCGCCCGGGGACAGGGGTCTACGAGCAGTACTTC.